This T cell receptor beta chain emerged from a study of blood T cells in healthy people across ages. Germline V gives CDR1 SGHTA, CDR2 FQGNSA. The CDR3 contains 12 residues. V was trimmed by 6 bases and J by 0 bases, leaving 4 bases between them. The donors, healthy Caucasians from Russia, were aged 6 to 90. Ten or more counts support this clonotype. The second PCR ran about 6 to 12 cycles with a sample-barcoded 5' primer and J-beta primers. TCRdb ran MiXCR on the 5' RACE reads and lists one entry per CDR3 protein. The data hold under 1,100,000 distinct CDR3 sequences, with approximately 26% observed a single time. The same data also contributed to another study, on T cells of mothers and their children.

This TCR came from a girl aged 2-15 years in good health. The V gene is TRBV7-2, the J gene TRBJ2-3; no firm D call. Input material: blood. DNA of the CDR3: TGTGCCAGCAGGGCTAGCACAGATACGCAGTATTTT. It is translated as CASRASTDTQYF. Based on the CDR3 plus reference TRBV7-2 and TRBJ2-3, the full variable domain is GAGVSQSPSNKVTEKGKDVELRCDPISGHTALYWYRQSLGQGLEFLIYFQGNSAPDKSGLPSDRFSAERTGGSVSTLTIQRTQQEDSAVYLCASRASTDTQYFGPGTRLTVL.